This is a list of T cell receptor beta chains from one sample in a study of CD8 T cells in Susac syndrome. TCRdb reanalysed the immunoSEQ multiplex PCR reads using MiXCR and keeps one entry per CDR3 protein. This sample yields under 300,000 distinct CDR3 sequences, of which roughly 95% are seen a single time; roughly 0.1% belongs to the top ten. The source material was CD4+ T cells from PBMCs. These receptor sequences come from a human donor with Susac syndrome. Each CDR3 is given with its conserved first and last residue. A D gene is named only where the DNA matches it firmly. Clone size is stated in some rows and not others, as once, few, many or a class when expanded.

CDR3aa	CDR3nt	j_gene	abundance	d_gene	v_gene
CSVLTGATEAFF	TGCAGCGTACTAACGGGGGCCACTGAAGCTTTCTTT	TRBJ1-1	-	-	TRBV29-1
CSAFPGQGAYNEQFF	TGCAGTGCTTTTCCGGGACAGGGGGCGTACAATGAGCAGTTCTTC	TRBJ2-1	-	TRBD1	TRBV20-1
CSARVGTGISYEQYF	TGCAGTGCTAGAGTGGGGACAGGGATCTCCTACGAGCAGTACTTC	TRBJ2-7	-	TRBD1	TRBV20-1
CASSLRTEIYTF	TGTGCCAGCAGTTTAAGGACAGAGATCTACACCTTC	TRBJ1-2	once	-	TRBV12-3/TRBV12-4
CSGSLGGGAERAKNIQYF	TGCAGCGGATCCCTCGGGGGGGGAGCCGAGCGAGCCAAAAACATTCAGTACTTC	TRBJ2-4	-	TRBD2	TRBV29-1
CSVEDRRDYGYTF	TGCAGCGTTGAAGATCGGAGGGACTATGGCTACACCTTC	TRBJ1-2	-	-	TRBV29-1
CASSGTVSYEQYF	TGTGCCAGCAGCGGTACAGTTTCCTACGAGCAGTACTTC	TRBJ2-7	-	-	TRBV3-1
CSVGGRGRRETQYF	TGCAGCGTTGGCGGGAGAGGGAGGCGAGAGACCCAGTACTTC	TRBJ2-5	-	TRBD2	TRBV29-1
CASSQMDGLEAFF	TGTGCCAGCAGCCAGATGGACGGACTTGAAGCTTTCTTT	TRBJ1-1	-	-	TRBV3-1
CSVQDSHQPQHF	TGCAGCGTTCAGGACAGTCATCAGCCCCAGCATTTT	TRBJ1-5	-	-	TRBV29-1
CASSQDPSFVRGRAEQFF	TGCGCCAGCAGCCAAGATCCCTCGTTTGTGCGCGGGAGGGCCGAGCAGTTCTTC	TRBJ2-1	-	TRBD2	TRBV4-1
CSAPIEVADYGYTF	TGCAGTGCCCCTATTGAGGTTGCGGACTATGGCTACACCTTC	TRBJ1-2	-	-	TRBV20-1
CASSRSGTGNYNEQFF	TGTGCCAGCAGCCGATCCGGGACAGGGAACTACAATGAGCAGTTCTTC	TRBJ2-1	-	TRBD1	TRBV7-9
CASSVTGDSNQPQHF	TGTGCCAGCAGCGTCACCGGGGATAGCAATCAGCCCCAGCATTTT	TRBJ1-5	-	-	TRBV9
CASSAAGSSPGEQYF	TGTGCCAGCAGTGCAGCCGGGTCCAGCCCCGGCGAGCAGTACTTC	TRBJ2-7	-	-	TRBV27
CAISERETSYGYTF	TGTGCCATCAGTGAGAGGGAGACATCCTATGGCTACACCTTC	TRBJ1-2	-	-	TRBV10-3
CASDLWGSSYGGNEQFF	TGCGCCAGCGATCTTTGGGGGTCAAGCTATGGGGGCAATGAGCAGTTCTTC	TRBJ2-1	-	-	TRBV5-1
CASSLGDRRADEQYF	TGTGCCAGCAGCTTAGGGGACCGGAGGGCCGACGAGCAGTACTTC	TRBJ2-7	-	-	TRBV7-9
CSARQGEGTDTQYF	TGCAGCGCTAGACAGGGAGAGGGCACAGATACGCAGTATTTT	TRBJ2-3	-	TRBD1	TRBV29-1
CSVIPGGGEQYF	TGCAGCGTTATACCGGGCGGGGGGGAGCAGTACTTC	TRBJ2-7	-	TRBD2	TRBV29-1
CASSLIVPLGYTF	TGTGCCAGCAGTCTGATTGTCCCACTCGGCTACACCTTC	TRBJ1-2	-	-	TRBV28
CASSYSGYGYTF	TGTGCCAGCAGTTATTCTGGGTATGGCTACACCTTC	TRBJ1-2	-	-	TRBV6-5
CASSPGTGPDGYTF	TGTGCCAGCAGTCCGGGGACAGGTCCGGATGGCTACACCTTC	TRBJ1-2	-	TRBD1	TRBV12-3/TRBV12-4
CAWREGQVGGYTF	TGTGCCTGGAGAGAGGGACAGGTCGGGGGCTACACCTTC	TRBJ1-2	-	TRBD1	TRBV30
CALGGRLYGYTF	TGTGCTTTGGGAGGACGGCTCTATGGCTACACCTTC	TRBJ1-2	-	-	TRBV9
CSARGQSSYNEQFF	TGCAGTGCTAGAGGGCAGAGCTCCTACAATGAGCAGTTCTTC	TRBJ2-1	-	-	TRBV20-1
CSARIGEQETQYF	TGCAGTGCTAGAATAGGTGAACAAGAGACCCAGTACTTC	TRBJ2-5	-	-	TRBV20-1
CSVESGNYNEQFF	TGCAGCGTTGAGTCCGGAAATTACAATGAGCAGTTCTTC	TRBJ2-1	few	-	TRBV29-1
CAWSARRANYGYTF	TGTGCCTGGAGCGCGAGGAGGGCTAACTATGGCTACACCTTC	TRBJ1-2	-	-	TRBV30
CAWSGGAKKETQYF	TGTGCCTGGAGCGGGGGCGCAAAAAAAGAGACCCAGTACTTC	TRBJ2-5	-	-	TRBV30
CASSFLGQKSNQPQHF	TGTGCCAGCAGTTTTTTGGGACAAAAGTCCAATCAGCCCCAGCATTTT	TRBJ1-5	-	-	TRBV12-3/TRBV12-4
CASSATGTSLTQYF	TGTGCCAGCAGTGCGACCGGGACTTCCTTGACCCAGTACTTC	TRBJ2-5	-	-	TRBV27
CASRESGLNSGNTIYF	TGTGCCAGCAGGGAATCGGGTCTCAACTCTGGAAACACCATATATTTT	TRBJ1-3	-	-	TRBV3-1